Listed below are T cell receptor beta chains from one sample, sequenced in a study of PD-1 blockade in mismatch repair-deficient tumors. Some clones are missing from TCRdb's copy, which holds only in-frame ones; the method was immunoSEQ multiplex PCR. This table holds 130,000 or so clones, around 86% found once. Here the sequenced sample was peripheral blood, taken 44 weeks after starting pembrolizumab. The receptors stem from an adult with mismatch repair-deficient cancer. Both conserved end residues are part of each CDR3.

V: TRBV9
length: 14
CDR3: CASSASQGGGGAFF

V: TRBV19
length: 14
CDR3: CASSIPGSGYGYTF

V: TRBV6-1
length: 15
CDR3: CASSDMGGTTYEQYF

V: TRBV7-8
length: 14
CDR3: CASSLATYPREQYF

V: TRBV27
length: 18
CDR3: CASTSFPPHGSATDTQYF

V: TRBV18
length: 17
CDR3: CASSQKDLTGPSYEQYF

V: TRBV2
length: 17
CDR3: CASSEGLAGVYRETQYF

V: TRBV4-2
length: 16
CDR3: CASSQAGLAGTDTQYF

V: TRBV7-9
length: 15
CDR3: CASRRGLLTNEKLFF

V: TRBV7-2
length: 13
CDR3: CASSFTGVETQYF

V: TRBV11-1
length: 15
CDR3: CASSPAPGLAGEQYF

V: TRBV18
length: 13
CDR3: CASSPQRATEQYF

V: TRBV4-2
length: 14
CDR3: CASSQDLGDNEQFF

V: TRBV6-6
length: 14
CDR3: CASTPVWTGDEQFF

V: TRBV14
length: 15
CDR3: CASSRRTENTGELFF

V: TRBV10-3
length: 17
CDR3: CAISSTPGQVIVTEAFF

V: TRBV5-1
length: 14
CDR3: CASSTGTGEETQYF

V: TRBV4-3
length: 15
CDR3: CASSQVPSGSETQYF

V: TRBV5-6
length: 15
CDR3: CASSLMILAKNIQYF

V: TRBV4-1
length: 16
CDR3: CASSQDPSSARSEQYF

V: TRBV7-6
length: 15
CDR3: CASSGWRETFNEQFF

V: TRBV10-3
length: 14
CDR3: CAISDRSSGNTIYF

V: TRBV29-1
length: 13
CDR3: CSVLRVGTETQYF

V: TRBV6-4
length: 16
CDR3: CASSVNPGLAGGEQFF

V: TRBV7-2
length: 14
CDR3: CASSFRTGRYGYTF

V: TRBV28
length: 14
CDR3: CASDGQSSGNTIYF

V: TRBV29-1
length: 13
CDR3: CSVQRSQGTEAFF

V: TRBV7-8
length: 16
CDR3: CASSLDGTGSSYEQYF

V: TRBV28
length: 15
CDR3: CASRAPGLAPNEQFF

V: TRBV29-1
length: 10
CDR3: CSVRSYEQYF

V: TRBV7-7
length: 15
CDR3: CASRSPGTTSGELFF

V: TRBV5-1
length: 13
CDR3: CASSDGATDTQYF

V: TRBV4-1
length: 17
CDR3: CASSQVTSGRDTDTQYF

V: TRBV7-9
length: 12
CDR3: CASSPNLNEQYF

V: TRBV12-5
length: 15
CDR3: CASGLLGFHTDTQYF

V: TRBV27
length: 15
CDR3: CASSLVAGRSYEQYF

V: TRBV27
length: 15
CDR3: CASSFSVSGANVLTF

V: TRBV19
length: 13
CDR3: CASSIGSSGEQFF

V: TRBV7-2
length: 15
CDR3: CASSFLGLDTGELFF

V: TRBV10-3
length: 15
CDR3: CAISEKTGGTDTQYF

V: TRBV30
length: 15
CDR3: CAWRGGGGLMDGYTF

V: TRBV2
length: 14
CDR3: CASSEPSEPYEQYF

V: TRBV9
length: 17
CDR3: CASSVSGSRSSYNEQFF

V: TRBV4-2
length: 15
CDR3: CASSPELGLLTEAFF

V: TRBV10-2
length: 14
CDR3: CASTGQGTTDTQYF

V: TRBV28
length: 16
CDR3: CASSPRSLAGGDTQYF

V: TRBV4-1
length: 16
CDR3: CASSQGFSGKPGPGPF

V: TRBV7-2
length: 15
CDR3: CASSLRGLDADTQYF

V: TRBV19
length: 17
CDR3: CASSPWVMRGRDYEQYF